Below are 16 T cell receptor beta chains sequenced from a single sample in a study of early T cells in non-severe SARS-CoV-2 infection. TCRdb recomputed calls from the 5' RACE reads with MiXCR, one row per CDR3 protein. This sample carries around 50,000 distinct CDR3 sequences, about 12% of them seen once, and the ten largest clones take approximately 2.8%. Sequenced input: whole blood. Receptor source: an adult who was a healthcare worker with PCR-confirmed SARS-CoV-2 infection or an uninfected control (not recorded which).

This chain connects TRBV28 to TRBJ1-1, with D possibly being TRBD1 (5 bases). V gave up 6 bases and J gave up 1 base, with 18 bases separating them. This CDR3 has 16 amino acids. Germline V gene sequence: CDR1 MDHEN, CDR2 SYDVKM. Here the CDR3 reads CASSTKTDSKNTEAFF. CDR3 coding DNA: TGTGCCAGCAGCACCAAGACCGACAGCAAGAACACTGAAGCTTTCTTT.

This clonotype was seen only a few times. The chain carries TRBV7-9 and TRBJ2-1; 7 positions agree with TRBD2. This CDR3 contains 15 residues. Germline V gene data show CDR1 as SEHNR and CDR2 as FQNEAQ (reference sequence). Losses at the gene ends were 5 bases for V and 8 bases for J; bases not matched to a gene: 12. The CDR3 DNA is TGTGCCAGCAGCGAGGGACTACTAACCGGCGATGAGCAGTTCTTC. It encodes CASSEGLLTGDEQFF.

This clonotype was recorded many times. J is TRBJ1-1 and V is TRBV5-1; D call uncertain. The V gene's germline CDR1 is SGHRS and CDR2 YFSETQ. Trimming left V 0 bases short and J 1 base short, with 4 bases between. The length of the CDR3 is 13 residues. Written as DNA, the CDR3 is TGCGCCAGCAGCTTGGAAACGAACACTGAAGCTTTCTTT. Its translation: CASSLETNTEAFF.

This clonotype showed up just a few times. This sequence joins TRBV28 and TRBJ2-7; 10 positions agree with TRBD2. Germline trimming cut 3 bases from V and 5 bases from J; bases unmatched to any gene: 1. The CDR3 covers 13 residues. The germline V gene encodes CDR1 MDHEN and CDR2 SYDVKM. In nucleotides, the CDR3 is TGTGCCAGCAGTTTCGGGACTAGCGACGAGCAGTACTTC. Translating gives CASSFGTSDEQYF.

This clonotype was counted ten times or more. This sequence joins TRBV10-3 and TRBJ2-7, with 7 bases aligning to TRBD2. The CDR3 has 16 amino acids. CDR1 and CDR2 from the germline V gene are ENHRY and SYGVKD. V gave up 0 bases and J gave up 2 bases; unmatched junction bases: 7. Here the CDR3 DNA reads TGTGCCATCAGTGAGTCGAGCGGGACGTCACCCTACGAGCAGTACTTC. This sequence encodes CAISESSGTSPYEQYF.

This sequence joins TRBV7-9 and TRBJ2-7, with D unclear. From germline, CDR1 is SEHNR and CDR2 FQNEAQ (reference sequence). V shed 3 bases and J shed 3 bases, with 12 bases lying between them. This CDR3 region has 14 residues. CDR3 DNA sequence: TGTGCCAGCAGCTTGCCAGGTAGTTTCTACGAGCAGTACTTC. This translates into CASSLPGSFYEQYF.

This clonotype has a count of ten or more. The J gene is TRBJ2-5, the V gene TRBV7-2, with 7 nucleotides matching TRBD2. There are 14 residues in the CDR3. The germline V gene encodes CDR1 SGHTA and CDR2 FQGNSA. V lost 3 bases to trimming and J lost 7 bases; unmatched junction nucleotides: 8. CDR3 bases: TGTGCCAGCAGCTTGGGACTACCCCGAGGGACCCAGTACTTC. It is translated as CASSLGLPRGTQYF. The full variable domain, completed using reference TRBV7-2 and TRBJ2-5, is GAGVSQSPSNKVTEKGKDVELRCDPISGHTALYWYRQSLGQGLEFLIYFQGNSAPDKSGLPSDRFSAERTGGSVSTLTIQRTQQEDSAVYLCASSLGLPRGTQYFGPGTRLLVL.

This chain links TRBV29-1 with TRBJ1-3; 8 bases match TRBD1. CDR1 and CDR2 (germline): SQVTM, ANQGSEA. The length of the CDR3 is 13 residues. V was clipped by 7 bases and J by 4 bases; unmatched bases: 6. The CDR3: CSGQGTGGNTIYF. The CDR3 DNA reads TGCAGCGGACAGGGGACTGGGGGAAACACCATATATTTT.

This clonotype was counted ten times or more. This rearrangement joins TRBV7-9 to TRBJ1-1; TRBD1 matches at 7 bases. Germline CDR1 SEHNR, CDR2 FQNEAQ (reference sequence). V gave up 3 bases and J gave up 1 base; unmatched junction bases: 2. The CDR3 is 14 amino acids. In nucleotides, the CDR3 is TGTGCCAGCAGCTTGGGACAGAGGAACACTGAAGCTTTCTTT. Amino acids: CASSLGQRNTEAFF.

Many counts were recorded for this clonotype. V is TRBV28 and J is TRBJ1-5, with no clear D. The CDR3 runs to 13 residues. Germline CDR1 reads MDHEN; CDR2 reads SYDVKM. V was clipped by 4 bases and J by 0 bases, with 4 bases between them. As DNA, the CDR3 is TGTGCCAGCAGTTGGGATAGCAATCAGCCCCAGCATTTT. Translation: CASSWDSNQPQHF. The full variable domain, completed using reference TRBV28 and TRBJ1-5, is DVKVTQSSRYLVKRTGEKVFLECVQDMDHENMFWYRQDPGLGLRLIYFSYDVKMKEKGDIPEGYSVSREKKERFSLILESASTNQTSMYLCASSWDSNQPQHFGDGTRLSIL.

This clonotype was found many times. This chain connects TRBV7-6 to TRBJ2-7; D uncertain. V gave up 3 bases and J gave up 0 bases, with 6 bases separating them. Germline CDR1 reads SGHVS; CDR2 reads FNYEAQ. This CDR3 region has 13 residues. This chain's CDR3 is CASSLASSYEQYF. CDR3 nucleotides: TGTGCCAGCAGCTTGGCCAGCTCCTACGAGCAGTACTTC.

This clonotype showed up just a few times. This chain joins TRBV7-9 and TRBJ1-1; no definite D call. V lost 6 bases and J 8 bases, leaving 13 bases between the germline ends. Germline CDR1 is SEHNR and CDR2 is FQNEAQ (reference sequence). There are 12 residues in the CDR3. The chain's CDR3 is CASSRQDLEAFF. For the CDR3, the DNA is TGTGCCAGCAGTCGTCAAGACTTAGAAGCTTTCTTT.

In this sample, this clonotype turned up many times. This chain connects TRBV19 to TRBJ2-4; D is undetermined. The CDR3 is made up of 15 amino acids. Between the trimmed V and J ends, which lost 0 bases and 0 bases, there was a span of 6 bases. Germline V lookup: CDR1 LNHDA, CDR2 SQIVND (reference sequence). CDR3 protein: CASSIDRTAKNIQYF. CDR3 bases: TGTGCCAGTAGTATAGATCGGACAGCCAAAAACATTCAGTACTTC.

This clonotype was found many times. This sequence joins TRBV9 and TRBJ2-7; a weak D match, TRBD2 (9 bases). The CDR3 covers 15 residues. The ends were cut back, 7 bases at V and 0 bases at J, with 17 bases in the middle. Germline V gives CDR1 SGDLS, CDR2 YYNGEE. This chain's CDR3 is CASGQGSGGSYEQYF. The CDR3 DNA follows: TGTGCCAGCGGACAGGGTAGCGGGGGCTCCTACGAGCAGTACTTC. The entire variable domain, with the rest obtained from reference TRBV9 and TRBJ2-7, is as follows: DSGVTQTPKHLITATGQRVTLRCSPRSGDLSVYWYQQSLDQGLQFLIQYYNGEERAKGNILERFSAQQFPDLHSELNLSSLELGDSALYFCASGQGSGGSYEQYFGPGTRLTVT.

On this clonotype itself: A read error may explain this, as a much larger clone is one base away. The rearrangement joins TRBV5-1 to TRBJ1-1; 8 bases match TRBD1. The V gene's germline CDR1 is SGHRS and CDR2 YFSETQ. J lost 5 bases, V lost 0 bases, and 3 bases had no gene match. The CDR3 runs to 14 residues. The CDR3 DNA is TGCGCCAGCAGCTTGGAATGGACAGGGACTGAAGCTTTCTTT. Its translation: CASSLEWTGTEAFF.

CDR3 region: CASSPRTSSSYEQYF. CDR3 nucleotides: TGTGCCAGCAGTCCCCGGACATCGAGCTCCTACGAGCAGTACTTC. The chain has TRBV27 and TRBJ2-7, with D perhaps matching TRBD1 (5 bases). The V and J ends lost 5 bases and 0 bases respectively, with 14 bases between them. Germline CDR1 and CDR2: MNHEY and SMNVEV (reference sequence). The CDR3 loop spans 15 amino acids.